This is a list of T cell receptor beta chains from one sample in a study of blood T cells in healthy people across ages. TCRdb re-called the 5' RACE reads through MiXCR, storing one row per CDR3 protein. The sample holds about 1.6 million distinct CDR3 sequences; approximately 32% are singletons and the top ten take approximately 11%. Material for sequencing was blood. These receptors were collected from a woman in her 30s in good health. Both conserved end residues are part of each CDR3. A D gene is named only where the DNA matches it firmly. Only some rows state a clone size, as once, few, many or a class for expanded clones.

d_gene,abundance,j_gene,v_gene,CDR3aa,CDR3nt
TRBD2,.,TRBJ2-1,TRBV7-9,CASSPRPGLAGSSSYNEQFF,TGTGCCAGCAGCCCTCGACCGGGACTAGCGGGATCTAGCTCCTACAATGAGCAGTTCTTC
.,once,TRBJ2-3,TRBV12-3/TRBV12-4,CASKNWGASTDAQYF,TGTGCCAGCAAAAATTGGGGGGCTAGCACAGATGCGCAGTATTTT
.,.,TRBJ1-6,TRBV15,CATRRGSPNSPLHF,TGTGCCACCCGACGGGGGTCCCCTAATTCACCCCTCCACTTT
.,.,TRBJ1-1,TRBV20-1,CSASMIGAVTEAFF,TGCAGTGCTAGCATGATAGGGGCGGTCACTGAAGCTTTCTTT
.,few,TRBJ2-5,TRBV6-5,CASSYSSAGWETQYF,TGTGCCAGCAGTTACTCGTCAGCTGGGTGGGAGACCCAGTACTTC
.,.,TRBJ2-7,TRBV29-1,CSVVGGGRGEQYF,TGCAGCGTTGTCGGAGGGGGCCGTGGCGAGCAGTACTTC
TRBD1,few,TRBJ1-1,TRBV29-1,CSVGQGWSTEAFF,TGCAGCGTTGGACAGGGATGGAGCACTGAAGCTTTCTTT
.,.,TRBJ2-5,TRBV7-2,CASSLFEGTYNEQYF,TGTGCCAGCAGCTTATTCGAGGGAACCTACAATGAGCAGTACTTC
TRBD2,few,TRBJ2-1,TRBV7-9,CASSLMAGDPYNEQFF,TGTGCCAGCAGCTTAATGGCGGGGGATCCCTACAATGAGCAGTTCTTC
.,few,TRBJ1-6,TRBV28,CACTRPENSPLHF,TGTGCCTGCACCCGCCCGGAGAATTCACCCCTCCACTTT
TRBD1,.,TRBJ2-4,TRBV7-6,CASSPSVAGGESDIQYF,TGTGCCAGCAGCCCCTCGGTGGCAGGGGGCGAATCGGACATTCAGTACTTC
TRBD1,few,TRBJ2-6,TRBV6-5,CASSYAGQGRSGANVLTF,TGTGCCAGCAGTTACGCGGGACAGGGAAGGTCGGGGGCCAACGTCCTGACTTTC
TRBD2,.,TRBJ2-3,TRBV28,CASFSGRVSDTQYF,TGTGCCAGTTTTAGCGGGAGAGTGTCAGATACGCAGTATTTT
TRBD1,many,TRBJ2-1,TRBV12-3/TRBV12-4,CASSLRTGNNEQFF,TGTGCCAGCAGTCTCAGGACAGGTAACAATGAGCAGTTCTTC
TRBD2,.,TRBJ2-1,TRBV20-1,CSARISGRGGGYNEQFF,TGCAGTGCTAGAATCAGCGGGAGGGGAGGGGGGTACAATGAGCAGTTCTTC
.,.,TRBJ2-7,TRBV6-2/TRBV6-3,CASSYVSGALSYEQYF,TGTGCCAGCAGTTACGTCTCCGGCGCCCTCTCTTACGAGCAGTACTTC
.,.,TRBJ1-2,TRBV4-1,CASSQRTPRGDGYTF,TGCGCCAGCAGCCAGAGGACTCCTCGGGGCGATGGCTACACCTTC
.,few,TRBJ2-1,TRBV6-1,CATSRWAMNNEQFF,TGTGCCACCTCTCGGTGGGCGATGAACAATGAGCAGTTCTTC
TRBD2,.,TRBJ2-3,TRBV27,CASFDPTSGRATDTQYF,TGTGCCAGCTTCGACCCGACTAGCGGGAGGGCAACAGATACGCAGTATTTT
.,.,TRBJ1-2,TRBV14,CASSLQGPPSGYTF,TGTGCCAGCAGCTTACAGGGTCCCCCAAGTGGCTACACCTTC
TRBD1,few,TRBJ1-4,TRBV29-1,CSVGGTEEKLFF,TGCAGCGTTGGGGGGACAGAAGAAAAACTGTTTTTT
.,.,TRBJ2-3,TRBV6-1,CASTQGLSTDTQYF,TGTGCCAGCACTCAAGGATTGAGCACAGATACGCAGTATTTT
.,many,TRBJ1-2,TRBV4-1,CASSQVLKVEAAYGYTF,TGCGCCAGCAGCCAAGTACTTAAGGTTGAGGCCGCCTATGGCTACACCTTC
.,.,TRBJ1-5,TRBV20-1,CSASVPGHYQPQHF,TGCAGTGCTAGTGTACCGGGACACTATCAGCCCCAGCATTTT
.,many,TRBJ1-1,TRBV3-1,CASDGGTNTEAFF,TGTGCCAGCGACGGGGGGACCAACACTGAAGCTTTCTTT
.,few,TRBJ1-1,TRBV9,CASSVEAFF,TGTGCCAGCAGCGTAGAAGCTTTCTTT
.,.,TRBJ1-6,TRBV20-1,CSAFRPASSYNSPLHF,TGCAGTGCGTTTAGGCCAGCCAGCTCCTATAATTCACCCCTCCACTTT
TRBD1,few,TRBJ2-7,TRBV20-1,CNALQGLSSYEQYF,TGCAATGCTCTACAGGGGCTGAGCTCCTACGAGCAGTACTTC
.,.,TRBJ1-2,TRBV14,CASSPAGATTGGYTF,TGTGCCAGCAGCCCAGCGGGAGCGACTACGGGAGGCTACACCTTC
.,few,TRBJ2-5,TRBV18,CASSPKGRETQYF,TGTGCCAGCTCACCAAAAGGGAGGGAGACCCAGTACTTC
TRBD2,.,TRBJ2-7,TRBV28,CTALQTSGSYEQYF,TGTACCGCTCTACAGACTAGCGGGAGCTACGAGCAGTACTTC
TRBD2,.,TRBJ2-7,TRBV5-1,CASSFTEGLAGGYEQYF,TGCGCCAGCAGCTTCACCGAAGGACTAGCGGGCGGCTACGAGCAGTACTTC
.,few,TRBJ2-7,TRBV12-3/TRBV12-4,CASSRDPIKQYF,TGTGCCAGCAGCCGCGACCCAATAAAGCAGTACTTC
.,once,TRBJ2-2,TRBV11-3,CASSLDRFGGELFF,TGTGCCAGCAGCTTAGATCGGTTTGGCGGGGAGCTGTTTTTT
.,few,TRBJ2-3,TRBV4-2,CASSPFRNSPDTQYF,TGTGCCAGCAGCCCCTTTCGGAATTCCCCAGATACGCAGTATTTT
.,.,TRBJ1-1,TRBV5-1,CASSLYPLRQLVNTEAFF,TGCGCCAGCAGCTTGTACCCCCTGCGACAACTCGTGAACACTGAAGCTTTCTTT
.,.,TRBJ2-2,TRBV3-1,CASTLGVTGELFF,TGTGCCAGCACCCTGGGGGTCACCGGGGAGCTGTTTTTT
.,few,TRBJ1-2,TRBV10-3,CAISEMGDNYGYTF,TGTGCCATCAGTGAGATGGGGGACAACTATGGCTACACCTTC
.,.,TRBJ1-1,TRBV29-1,CSAADTVFTEAFF,TGCAGCGCGGCGGACACGGTTTTCACTGAAGCTTTCTTT
.,.,TRBJ2-1,TRBV21-1,CANSPTIRGLAGLNAYNEQFF,TGTGCCAACAGCCCAACAATAAGGGGACTAGCGGGTCTGAACGCCTACAATGAGCAGTTCTTC
.,.,TRBJ1-2,TRBV3-1,CASSLRTGRDYGYTF,TGTGCCAGCAGCCTGAGGACCGGTCGTGACTATGGCTACACCTTC
TRBD2,many,TRBJ2-3,TRBV29-1,CSAEPPGGTEGSTDTQYF,TGCAGCGCCGAACCCCCGGGGGGAACTGAAGGGAGCACAGATACGCAGTATTTT
TRBD2,few,TRBJ2-5,TRBV20-1,CSARDKVTTMGGSPQETQYF,TGCAGTGCTAGAGATAAAGTAACGACTATGGGGGGGTCCCCACAAGAGACCCAGTACTTC
.,.,TRBJ1-5,TRBV12-3/TRBV12-4,CASSSFEERPQHF,TGTGCCAGCAGTTCGTTCGAGGAGCGGCCCCAGCATTTT
TRBD1,few,TRBJ2-5,TRBV4-1,CASSEGAGGLRETQYF,TGCGCCAGCAGCGAAGGGGCAGGGGGTTTAAGGGAGACCCAGTACTTC
.,many,TRBJ2-5,TRBV29-1,CSGLGQETQYF,TGCAGCGGCCTCGGGCAAGAGACCCAGTACTTC
.,many,TRBJ2-5,TRBV7-9,CASSLWGSETQYF,TGTGCCAGCAGCTTATGGGGTTCAGAGACCCAGTACTTC
.,.,TRBJ2-7,TRBV9,CASNAGAWKDEQYF,TGTGCCAGCAATGCAGGGGCCTGGAAAGACGAGCAGTACTTC
.,few,TRBJ1-1,TRBV7-9,CASSESQTQNTEAFF,TGTGCCAGCAGCGAATCCCAGACCCAGAACACTGAAGCTTTCTTT
TRBD2,.,TRBJ2-7,TRBV5-1,CASSGGDHAYEQYF,TGCGCCAGCAGCGGGGGGGATCATGCCTACGAGCAGTACTTC
TRBD2,few,TRBJ2-7,TRBV7-2,CASSLDGLAVNEQYF,TGTGCCAGCAGCTTAGACGGTCTAGCGGTAAACGAGCAGTACTTC
TRBD1,.,TRBJ1-1,TRBV5-1,CASSPRTGDVSAFF,TGCGCCAGCAGCCCACGGACAGGGGACGTGTCGGCTTTCTTT
TRBD2,few,TRBJ2-7,TRBV4-2,CASSQEGGPGLAASYEQYF,TGTGCCAGCAGCCAAGAGGGGGGCCCTGGACTAGCGGCCTCCTACGAGCAGTACTTC
.,.,TRBJ2-5,TRBV6-1,CASSAGALRAQETQYF,TGTGCCAGCAGTGCCGGGGCTCTTCGGGCCCAAGAGACCCAGTACTTC
.,.,TRBJ1-1,TRBV7-6,CASSWGGMGNTEAFF,TGTGCCAGCAGCTGGGGAGGGATGGGGAACACTGAAGCTTTCTTT
.,.,TRBJ2-7,TRBV5-1,CASSPTVESYEQYF,TGCGCCAGCAGCCCGACAGTTGAGAGTTACGAGCAGTACTTC
TRBD2,.,TRBJ2-5,TRBV5-1,CASSLPPGPGGEETQYF,TGCGCCAGCAGCTTACCTCCGGGCCCCGGGGGGGAAGAGACCCAGTACTTC
TRBD2,few,TRBJ2-3,TRBV7-9,CASSSSTSGDSDTQYF,TGTGCCAGCAGCTCCTCGACTAGCGGGGATTCAGATACGCAGTATTTT
.,.,TRBJ2-7,TRBV20-1,CSARDGRGGGAPYEQYF,TGCAGTGCTAGAGATGGTCGCGGCGGGGGCGCCCCCTACGAGCAGTACTTC
.,.,TRBJ2-3,TRBV20-1,CTASDKKSDTQYF,TGCACTGCTAGCGACAAAAAAAGCGATACGCAGTATTTT